The entry below describes one TCR beta chain. Trimming removed 4 bases from V and 2 bases from J, with 9 bases in between. Germline V gives CDR1 SGHNT, CDR2 YYREEE (reference sequence). This CDR3 is 13 amino acids long. The data were taken from a study of blood T cell repertoires in COVID-19. Study-level background: Sites in the United States, Italy and Spain provided acute and convalescent COVID-19 samples. PBMCs, B-cell-depleted T cells, or T cells provided the cDNA or gDNA that made up the material.

Authors' analysis steps: Amplifying reference gene primers gave estimates of nucleated cell counts. Only in-frame clones appear in the TCRdb table, and some are missing; sequencing was by immunoSEQ multiplex PCR. The V and J calls and clone size come from that table; D and trimming were worked out from the DNA. The top ten clones hold approximately 30% of a sample with hundreds of thousands of clones, roughly 83% of them seen once. Specimen: peripheral blood. The TCR comes from a man aged 35 to 55 with acute or convalescent COVID-19. The chain joins TRBV5-4 to TRBJ1-1, with D possibly being TRBD1 (5 bases). The CDR3 nucleotides are TGTGCCAGCAGCGCCGACAGAAACACTGAAGCTTTCTTT. Encoded protein: CASSADRNTEAFF.